This T cell receptor beta chain was captured by sequencing in a study of regulatory T cells in long-lasting Graves disease. At the level of the study: Newly diagnosed Graves' patients took antithyroid drugs under 3 months.

Findings and limits, study-wide: Persistent Graves' patients possessed reduced TCR diversity relative to recently diagnosed ones.

In this sample, this clonotype turned up a few times. Its antigen is as yet unknown. The CDR3 has 15 amino acids. J lost 2 bases, V lost 6 bases, and 6 bases had no gene match. Germline loops: CDR1 LNHDA, CDR2 SQIVND (reference sequence). TCR beta libraries were built with iRepertoire HTBI primers and Arm-PCR of CDR3 regions. MiXCR, run by TCRdb on the multiplex PCR reads, gives a single entry per CDR3 protein. The sample consists of more than 400,000 distinct CDR3 sequences, roughly 16% of them appearing once. Time point noted: newly diagnosed GD, antithyroid drugs for less than 3 months. The TCR library was prepared using RNA isolated from PBMCs. This sample also belongs to another study, concerning T cells in Graves' hyperthyroidism and ophthalmopathy. As that report states: Through a model of 13 V-J features, ophthalmopathy was separated from stable hyperthyroidism. Ophthalmopathy was model-predicted a median roughly 6.2 months pre-onset.

The receptor comes from a man aged 35-49 years with Graves disease. The sequencing here drew on peripheral blood mononuclear cells (PBMCs), taken at new diagnosis, from a patient treated with antithyroid drugs. The gene calls are TRBV19 and TRBJ1-5, with 8 bases fitting TRBD1. CDR3 sequence (DNA): TGTGCCAGTAGCCCGGACAGGGTTGGCAATCAGCCCCAGCATTTT. Translating gives CASSPDRVGNQPQHF.